This TCR beta chain was profiled in a study of control samples from healthy donors and cancer patients. CDR3 length equals 13 residues. Germline-derived CDR1 and CDR2 are MDHEN and SYDVKM. Trimming at V came to 3 bases and at J to 4 bases, leaving 3 bases not matched to a gene. The protocol was immunoSEQ multiplex PCR, while the TCRdb copy is restricted to in-frame clones and leaves out a portion. The sample is made up of some 190,000 clones, and the top ten hold approximately 2.2% of it. This rearrangement joins TRBV28 to TRBJ2-7; 7 bases map to TRBD1. The sequencing input was blood. The receptor comes from a woman aged 25 to 39 in good health. The CDR3 is CASSFGQAYEQYF. DNA for the CDR3: TGTGCCAGCAGTTTTGGACAGGCGTACGAGCAGTACTTC.